The rows below give T cell receptor beta chains drawn from one sample of a study of cytotoxic CD8 clonotypes in ibrutinib-treated CLL. The data were produced by immunoSEQ multiplex PCR, yet TCRdb's version contains in-frame clones alone and is incomplete. The sample contains around 40,000 clones, roughly two thirds of which appear only once. Sequenced here: PBMCs, sampled at disease progression, from a patient treated with ibrutinib. Every receptor here comes from a human donor with chronic lymphocytic leukemia. Each CDR3 is given with its conserved first and last residue. The order of the fields is D gene, J gene, clone size, V gene, CDR3 protein, CDR3 DNA. The D gene is left open where the match is weak. A row's size may be missing; if present it is once, few, many or a size class.

d_call: TRBD2; j_call: TRBJ2-1; clone_size: -; v_call: TRBV5-1; cdr3_aa: CASSLLAGGPNEQFF; cdr3_nt: TGCGCCAGCAGCTTACTAGCGGGAGGGCCCAATGAGCAGTTCTTC
d_call: -; j_call: TRBJ2-1; clone_size: -; v_call: TRBV5-4; cdr3_aa: CASQPDSAYNEQFF; cdr3_nt: TGTGCCAGCCAGCCCGACTCGGCCTACAATGAGCAGTTCTTC
d_call: -; j_call: TRBJ2-7; clone_size: few; v_call: TRBV29-1; cdr3_aa: CSVRGRGLSYEQYF; cdr3_nt: TGCAGCGTTCGCGGTCGGGGCCTCTCCTACGAGCAGTACTTC
d_call: -; j_call: TRBJ2-5; clone_size: -; v_call: TRBV28; cdr3_aa: CASSYQGQETQYF; cdr3_nt: TGTGCCAGCAGTTATCAGGGGCAAGAGACCCAGTACTTC
d_call: -; j_call: TRBJ2-5; clone_size: few; v_call: TRBV27; cdr3_aa: CASSLGSGQQETQYF; cdr3_nt: TGTGCCAGCAGCCTCGGATCGGGGCAACAAGAGACCCAGTACTTC
d_call: -; j_call: TRBJ1-1; clone_size: -; v_call: TRBV6-4; cdr3_aa: CASSEGGETEAFF; cdr3_nt: TGTGCCAGCAGTGAAGGAGGGGAGACTGAAGCTTTCTTT
d_call: TRBD2; j_call: TRBJ2-1; clone_size: once; v_call: TRBV10-3; cdr3_aa: CAIKGGSSYNEQFF; cdr3_nt: TGTGCCATCAAGGGCGGGAGCTCCTACAATGAGCAGTTCTTC
d_call: TRBD1; j_call: TRBJ1-1; clone_size: -; v_call: TRBV5-1; cdr3_aa: CASTTGAQGVNTEAFF; cdr3_nt: TGCGCCAGTACCACAGGGGCGCAGGGGGTGAACACTGAAGCTTTCTTT
d_call: -; j_call: TRBJ2-7; clone_size: -; v_call: TRBV9; cdr3_aa: CASSVEWGDYEQYF; cdr3_nt: TGTGCCAGCAGCGTAGAATGGGGAGATTACGAGCAGTACTTC
d_call: TRBD1; j_call: TRBJ2-7; clone_size: -; v_call: TRBV18; cdr3_aa: CASSPEIGQAHF; cdr3_nt: TGTGCCAGCTCACCAGAAATCGGACAGGCCCACTTC
d_call: TRBD2; j_call: TRBJ2-3; clone_size: few; v_call: TRBV2; cdr3_aa: CASTRAGGPSAQYF; cdr3_nt: TGTGCCAGCACTCGTGCGGGGGGGCCGAGTGCGCAGTATTTT
d_call: TRBD2; j_call: TRBJ2-3; clone_size: once; v_call: TRBV19; cdr3_aa: CASRPAIAGGTHTDTQYF; cdr3_nt: TGTGCCAGTAGACCCGCGATAGCGGGGGGGACCCACACAGATACGCAGTATTTT
d_call: TRBD1; j_call: TRBJ1-6; clone_size: few; v_call: TRBV29-1; cdr3_aa: CSVVQGNNSPLHF; cdr3_nt: TGCAGCGTTGTACAGGGGAATAATTCACCCCTCCACTTT
d_call: -; j_call: TRBJ1-1; clone_size: -; v_call: TRBV27; cdr3_aa: CASSLSGGMEAFF; cdr3_nt: TGTGCCAGCAGTTTATCCGGGGGCATGGAAGCTTTCTTT
d_call: -; j_call: TRBJ1-2; clone_size: -; v_call: TRBV7-9; cdr3_aa: CASSDWTANNYGYTF; cdr3_nt: TGTGCCAGCAGCGACTGGACAGCTAACAACTATGGCTACACCTTC
d_call: -; j_call: TRBJ2-3; clone_size: once; v_call: TRBV11-2; cdr3_aa: CASSLEGPLADTQYF; cdr3_nt: TGTGCCAGCAGCTTAGAGGGGCCCCTCGCGGATACGCAGTATTTT
d_call: -; j_call: TRBJ2-1; clone_size: -; v_call: TRBV5-4; cdr3_aa: CASSFTGLNNEQFF; cdr3_nt: TGTGCCAGCAGTTTTACGGGATTGAACAATGAGCAGTTCTTC
d_call: -; j_call: TRBJ1-1; clone_size: -; v_call: TRBV4-1; cdr3_aa: CASSPWTRGGNTEAFF; cdr3_nt: TGCGCCAGCAGCCCCTGGACAAGGGGGGGGAACACTGAAGCTTTCTTT
d_call: TRBD1; j_call: TRBJ1-6; clone_size: few; v_call: TRBV18; cdr3_aa: CASSPSAGGGNSPLHF; cdr3_nt: TGTGCCAGCTCACCTTCGGCAGGGGGCGGGAATTCACCCCTCCACTTT
d_call: -; j_call: TRBJ1-2; clone_size: -; v_call: TRBV27; cdr3_aa: CASSLIGAGAPLNF; cdr3_nt: TGTGCCAGCAGTTTGATTGGCGCGGGAGCACCCCTTAATTTC
d_call: -; j_call: TRBJ1-2; clone_size: -; v_call: TRBV7-9; cdr3_aa: CASSSGIGYTF; cdr3_nt: TGTGCCAGCAGCTCCGGGATTGGCTACACCTTC
d_call: -; j_call: TRBJ2-7; clone_size: -; v_call: TRBV7-8; cdr3_aa: CASSFLYEQYF; cdr3_nt: TGTGCCAGCAGCTTCTTATACGAGCAGTACTTC
d_call: -; j_call: TRBJ2-2; clone_size: few; v_call: TRBV18; cdr3_aa: CASSPQQLNTGELFF; cdr3_nt: TGTGCCAGCTCACCACAACAGCTTAACACCGGGGAGCTGTTTTTT
d_call: -; j_call: TRBJ2-3; clone_size: -; v_call: TRBV7-2; cdr3_aa: CASTPGSGDTQYF; cdr3_nt: TGTGCCAGCACCCCTGGTTCTGGGGATACGCAGTATTTT
d_call: -; j_call: TRBJ1-1; clone_size: -; v_call: TRBV30; cdr3_aa: CAWRPGRGNTEAFF; cdr3_nt: TGTGCCTGGAGACCAGGTAGAGGGAACACTGAAGCTTTCTTT
d_call: TRBD2; j_call: TRBJ2-5; clone_size: -; v_call: TRBV7-2; cdr3_aa: CASSAVAGGTETQYF; cdr3_nt: TGTGCCAGCAGCGCGGTAGCGGGGGGCACAGAGACCCAGTACTTC
d_call: TRBD2; j_call: TRBJ2-7; clone_size: -; v_call: TRBV7-6; cdr3_aa: CASSPGLVLSGEQYF; cdr3_nt: TGTGCCAGCAGCCCCGGACTAGTTCTCTCCGGCGAGCAGTACTTC
d_call: TRBD1; j_call: TRBJ2-7; clone_size: -; v_call: TRBV6-5; cdr3_aa: CASQPWTGLSYEQYF; cdr3_nt: TGTGCCAGCCAACCATGGACAGGGTTGTCCTACGAGCAGTACTTC
d_call: -; j_call: TRBJ2-6; clone_size: -; v_call: TRBV19; cdr3_aa: CASSPDGGSGANVLTF; cdr3_nt: TGTGCCAGTAGTCCCGACGGGGGCTCTGGGGCCAACGTCCTGACTTTC
d_call: TRBD1; j_call: TRBJ2-6; clone_size: -; v_call: TRBV28; cdr3_aa: CASSFRTGNSGANVLTF; cdr3_nt: TGTGCCAGCAGTTTTCGGACAGGCAACTCTGGGGCCAACGTCCTGACTTTC
d_call: -; j_call: TRBJ2-3; clone_size: -; v_call: TRBV2; cdr3_aa: CAPAGIWSDTQYF; cdr3_nt: TGTGCACCAGCTGGAATCTGGTCTGATACGCAGTATTTT
d_call: -; j_call: TRBJ1-1; clone_size: -; v_call: TRBV13; cdr3_aa: CASSLDASEAFF; cdr3_nt: TGTGCCAGCAGCTTAGATGCCTCCGAAGCTTTCTTT
d_call: -; j_call: TRBJ2-7; clone_size: -; v_call: TRBV7-2; cdr3_aa: CASSLGGDYEQYF; cdr3_nt: TGTGCCAGCAGCTTAGGTGGGGATTACGAGCAGTACTTC
d_call: -; j_call: TRBJ1-3; clone_size: -; v_call: TRBV27; cdr3_aa: CASGLNNGNTIYF; cdr3_nt: TGTGCCAGCGGTTTGAACAATGGAAACACCATATATTTT
d_call: -; j_call: TRBJ2-3; clone_size: -; v_call: TRBV6-6; cdr3_aa: CASSWGVTDTQYF; cdr3_nt: TGTGCCAGCAGTTGGGGGGTCACAGATACGCAGTATTTT
d_call: -; j_call: TRBJ2-2; clone_size: -; v_call: TRBV27; cdr3_aa: CASYDVSNTGELFF; cdr3_nt: TGTGCCAGCTACGATGTATCGAACACCGGGGAGCTGTTTTTT
d_call: TRBD1; j_call: TRBJ1-2; clone_size: -; v_call: TRBV5-6; cdr3_aa: CASSFQPGQGDYGYTF; cdr3_nt: TGTGCCAGCAGCTTCCAACCGGGACAGGGGGACTATGGCTACACCTTC